A single sample is the source of the 13 T cell receptor beta chains below, sequenced in a study of T cell responses to AZD1222 COVID-19 vaccine. The data were produced by immunoSEQ multiplex PCR, yet TCRdb's version contains in-frame clones alone and is incomplete. The profile shows some 150,000 clones, 88% of them singletons. Sequencing used peripheral blood, obtained on day 0 of MenACWY control vaccination. These receptors all stem from an adult in good health.

The rearrangement links TRBV7-2 to TRBJ2-1, with 9 bases fitting TRBD1. This CDR3 has 15 amino acids. Trimming cost V 5 bases and J 1 base; bases outside gene matches: 3. Germline loops: CDR1 SGHTA, CDR2 FQGNSA. The CDR3 protein is CASSPTGGSYNEQFF. CDR3 nucleotide sequence: TGTGCCAGCAGCCCGACAGGGGGGTCCTACAATGAGCAGTTCTTC.

This clone showed up just a few times. The rearrangement joins TRBV9 to TRBJ2-1, with 10 bases identical to TRBD2. CDR1 SGDLS and CDR2 YYNGEE come from the germline V gene. The CDR3 contains 15 residues. The V segment lost 4 bases and the J segment 4 bases; nucleotides outside the gene matches: 5. The CDR3 bases are TGTGCCAGCAGCCCGTTTAGCGGGGGGTACAATGAGCAGTTCTTC. It yields the protein CASSPFSGGYNEQFF.

The chain combines TRBV7-9 with TRBJ2-7; TRBD2 matches 9 bases. Germline values: CDR1 SEHNR, CDR2 FQNEAQ (reference sequence). Germline trimming cut 5 bases from V and 3 bases from J; bases unmatched to any gene: 2. The CDR3 has 13 residues. The CDR3 loop reads CASSLTSGYEQYF. The DNA for the CDR3 is TGTGCCAGCAGCCTGACTAGCGGCTACGAGCAGTACTTC.

V and J are TRBV2 and TRBJ1-1; 11 positions agree with TRBD1. This CDR3 has 17 amino acids. J lost 5 bases, V lost 4 bases, and 12 bases had no gene match. CDR1 is SNHLY and CDR2 is FYNNEI in the germline V gene. CDR3 DNA: TGTGCCAGCAGTGGGACAGGGGGCGCAACGGTTAGGACTGAAGCTTTCTTT. This encodes CASSGTGGATVRTEAFF.

The rearrangement links TRBV6-5 to TRBJ1-2; TRBD1 matches 7 bases. Germline values: CDR1 MNHEY, CDR2 SVGAGI. The CDR3 totals 13 residues. V gave up 6 bases and J gave up 2 bases; unmatched junction bases: 3. CDR3 in amino acids: CASSPGQNYGYTF. In DNA, the CDR3 is TGTGCCAGCAGCCCGGGACAGAACTATGGCTACACCTTC.

CDR3 loop: CASSLRTGYGYTF. The DNA of the CDR3 is TGTGCCAGCAGTTTACGGACAGGCTATGGCTACACCTTC. The gene calls are TRBV27 and TRBJ1-2; TRBD1 agrees at 7 bases. Germline V CDR1 and CDR2: MNHEY, SMNVEV (reference sequence). Unmatched junction bases numbered 1, after V lost 2 bases and J lost 4 bases. The CDR3 sequence is 13 residues long.

Only a few counts were recorded for this clone. The CDR3 here is CASSLGAHEQYF. The CDR3, as DNA: TGTGCCAGCAGCCTCGGAGCCCACGAGCAGTACTTC. The chain is built from TRBV6-2 or TRBV6-3 and TRBJ2-7; D remains ambiguous. V was trimmed by 6 bases and J by 5 bases, leaving 11 bases between them. CDR3 length equals 12 residues. Per the germline V gene, CDR1 is MNHEY and CDR2 is SVGEGT.

This chain uses TRBV2 with TRBJ1-1; D is uncertain. Trimming took off 6 bases at V and 1 base at J, with 15 bases between the two ends. This CDR3 is 15 amino acids long. Germline V lookup: CDR1 SNHLY, CDR2 FYNNEI. CDR3 sequence: CASRARESKNTEAFF. The CDR3 DNA sequence: TGTGCCAGCAGAGCTAGGGAGAGTAAGAACACTGAAGCTTTCTTT.

This rearrangement joins TRBV9 to TRBJ1-4; D is ambiguous. Germline assignment: CDR1 SGDLS and CDR2 YYNGEE. The CDR3 length is 12 residues. Trimming cost V 3 bases and J 7 bases, with 7 bases left between them. The CDR3 sequence: CASSGGGEKLFF. Here the CDR3 DNA reads TGTGCCAGCAGCGGAGGAGGTGAAAAACTGTTTTTT.

This clone was detected once. The rearrangement uses TRBV5-1 and TRBJ2-7, with 9 bases that match TRBD1. Germline-derived CDR1 and CDR2 are SGHRS and YFSETQ. The CDR3 is 14 amino acids. With 4 bases clipped from V and 3 bases from J, the junction kept 5 bases outside the gene matches. CDR3: CASSPWTGVYEQYF. CDR3 sequence (DNA): TGCGCCAGCAGCCCTTGGACAGGGGTCTACGAGCAGTACTTC.

The chain recombines TRBV7-2 with TRBJ1-2; D gene unclear. The CDR3 runs 15 residues. The V end lost 1 base, the J end lost 4 bases, and 13 bases lay between the germline ends. CDR1 is SGHTA, CDR2 FQGNSA, per germline. CDR3 nucleotides: TGTGCCAGCAGCTTAGAGAGGACCTCCAGCTATGGCTACACCTTC. Protein product: CASSLERTSSYGYTF.

This clone was counted once. The DNA of the CDR3 is TGCGCCAGCAGCCAGGGATACAGCGGGAGGAACAATGAGCAGTTCTTC. As protein: CASSQGYSGRNNEQFF. The J gene is TRBJ2-1, the V gene TRBV4-3, with TRBD2 matching 9 bases. V trimming: 3 bases; J trimming: 5 bases; junction bases outside the gene matches: 8. This CDR3 is built from 16 residues. CDR1 is LGHNA, CDR2 YSLEER, per germline.

The chain combines TRBV28 with TRBJ1-2, with TRBD1 identical over 11 bases. Germline V CDR1 and CDR2: MDHEN, SYDVKM. Trimming at V came to 3 bases and at J to 4 bases, leaving 4 bases not matched to a gene. CDR3 length equals 15 residues. The CDR3 bases are TGTGCCAGCAGTTTCGGGACAGGGGGATCCTATGGCTACACCTTC. Translation gives CASSFGTGGSYGYTF.